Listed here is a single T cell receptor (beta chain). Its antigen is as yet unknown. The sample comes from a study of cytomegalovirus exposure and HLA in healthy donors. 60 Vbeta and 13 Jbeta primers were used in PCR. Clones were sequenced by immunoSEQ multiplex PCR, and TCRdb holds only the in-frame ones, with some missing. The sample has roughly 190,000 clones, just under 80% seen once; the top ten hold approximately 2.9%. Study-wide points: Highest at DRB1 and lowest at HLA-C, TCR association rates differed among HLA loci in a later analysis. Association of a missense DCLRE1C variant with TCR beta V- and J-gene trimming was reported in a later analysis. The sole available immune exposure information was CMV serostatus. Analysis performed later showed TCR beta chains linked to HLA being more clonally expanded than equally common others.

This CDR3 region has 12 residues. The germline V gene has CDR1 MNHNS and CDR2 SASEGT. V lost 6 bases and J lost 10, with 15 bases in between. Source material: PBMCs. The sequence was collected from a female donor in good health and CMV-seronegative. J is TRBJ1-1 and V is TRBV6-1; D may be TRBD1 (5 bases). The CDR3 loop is CASSQSGGGAFF. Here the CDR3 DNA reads TGTGCCAGCAGCCAAAGCGGGGGGGGAGCTTTCTTT.